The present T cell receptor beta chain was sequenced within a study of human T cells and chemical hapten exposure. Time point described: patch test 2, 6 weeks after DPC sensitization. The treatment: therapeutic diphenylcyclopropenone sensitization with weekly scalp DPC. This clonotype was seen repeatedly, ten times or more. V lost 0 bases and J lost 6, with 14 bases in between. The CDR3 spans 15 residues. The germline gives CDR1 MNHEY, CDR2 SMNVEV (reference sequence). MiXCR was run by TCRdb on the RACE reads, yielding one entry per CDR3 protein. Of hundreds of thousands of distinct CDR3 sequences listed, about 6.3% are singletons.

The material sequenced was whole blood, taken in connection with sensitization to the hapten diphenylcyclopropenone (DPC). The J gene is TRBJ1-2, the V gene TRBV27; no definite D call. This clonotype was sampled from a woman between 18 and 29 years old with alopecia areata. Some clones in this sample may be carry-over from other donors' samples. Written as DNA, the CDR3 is TGTGCCAGCAGTTTATCGAGGCAGTCTGGAGATGGCTACACCTTC. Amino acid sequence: CASSLSRQSGDGYTF.